The 8 T cell receptor beta chains reported below all come from one sample, sequenced in a study of early T cells in non-severe SARS-CoV-2 infection. TCRdb redid the calling of the 5' RACE reads with MiXCR, one entry per CDR3 protein. The sample contains approximately 83,000 distinct CDR3 sequences, over 13% of which appear only once. The sequenced sample was whole blood. Every receptor here comes from an adult who was a healthcare worker with PCR-confirmed SARS-CoV-2 infection or an uninfected control (not recorded which).

This clonotype was seen at least ten times. V gene TRBV11-2 combines with J gene TRBJ2-7, with D unclear. The CDR3 covers 16 residues. V was clipped by 5 bases and J by 2 bases, with 19 bases between them. Germline CDR1 is SGHAT and CDR2 is FQNNGV. The CDR3 bases are TGTGCCAGCAGCGAAGTCGTATGGGCGGCCGCCTACGAGCAGTACTTC. Translated: CASSEVVWAAAYEQYF. Looking up the rest from reference TRBV11-2 and TRBJ2-7 gives the full variable domain: EAGVAQSPRYKIIEKRQSVAFWCNPISGHATLYWYQQILGQGPKLLIQFQNNGVVDDSQLPKDRFSAERLKGVDSTLKIQPAKLEDSAVYLCASSEVVWAAAYEQYFGPGTRLTVT.

This clonotype showed up many times. The V gene is TRBV19, the J gene TRBJ1-5, with D possibly matching TRBD1 (5 bases). Germline CDR1 reads LNHDA; CDR2 reads SQIVND (reference sequence). This CDR3 spans 14 amino acids. Between the trimmed V and J ends, which lost 5 bases and 5 bases, there was a span of 13 bases. The CDR3 sequence: CASSADIPYQPQHF. The CDR3 region has the DNA TGTGCCAGTAGTGCGGACATTCCATATCAGCCCCAGCATTTT.

Details on this clonotype: A single base separates this from a much larger clone, so it may be a read error. The chain links TRBV7-2 to TRBJ2-5, with D hard to call. The length of the CDR3 is 11 residues. In germline, CDR1 is SGHTA, CDR2 FQGNSA. The CDR3 sequence is CASRKFETQDF. The CDR3, as DNA: TGTGCCAGCAGGAAATTCGAGACCCAGGACTTC.

This rearrangement joins TRBV29-1 to TRBJ2-3, with D uncertain. The CDR3 totals 11 residues. CDR1 is SQVTM, CDR2 ANQGSEA, per germline. Deletions cut 6 bases from V and 4 bases from J, with 8 bases between. The CDR3 bases are TGCAGCGTGAGGCCAGCAGATACGCAGTATTTT. Residues: CSVRPADTQYF.

Concerning this clonotype itself: Given a much more abundant clone one base away, this may be a read error. V and J are TRBV3-1 and TRBJ2-7; D possibly corresponds to TRBD2 (6 bases). The CDR3 has 14 residues. CDR1 is LGHDT, CDR2 YNNKEL, per germline (reference sequence). CDR3 DNA: TGTGCCAGCAGCCCGCGGGACCAATCCTACAAGCAGTACTTC. Its protein product is CASSPRDQSYKQYF.

A few counts support this clonotype. The rearrangement uses TRBV29-1 and TRBJ2-3; D unclear. CDR1 and CDR2 from the germline V gene are SQVTM and ANQGSEA. This CDR3 has 12 amino acids. V was pared by 3 bases and J by 0 bases, with 4 bases between. The chain's CDR3 is CSVDTSTDTQYF. CDR3 nucleotides: TGCAGCGTTGATACTAGCACAGATACGCAGTATTTT.

This rearrangement joins TRBV4-1 to TRBJ2-7; 7 nucleotides line up with TRBD1. This CDR3 comprises 14 residues. J gave up 5 bases and V 4 bases, and 8 bases lay outside the gene matches. The germline gives CDR1 MGHRA, CDR2 YSYEKL. The CDR3 region is CASSPYDRDNEQYF. CDR3 bases: TGCGCCAGCAGCCCTTACGACAGGGACAACGAGCAGTACTTC.

In this sample, this clonotype turned up a few times. The gene calls are TRBV10-3 and TRBJ2-5; 9 nucleotides agree with TRBD1. J gave up 5 bases and V 5 bases, and 9 bases lay outside the gene matches. The CDR3 extends over 15 amino acids. From germline, CDR1 is ENHRY and CDR2 SYGVKD. The DNA for the CDR3 is TGTGCCATCAGTCCGGGACAGGGCATGCAGGAGACCCAGTACTTC. Its translation is CAISPGQGMQETQYF.